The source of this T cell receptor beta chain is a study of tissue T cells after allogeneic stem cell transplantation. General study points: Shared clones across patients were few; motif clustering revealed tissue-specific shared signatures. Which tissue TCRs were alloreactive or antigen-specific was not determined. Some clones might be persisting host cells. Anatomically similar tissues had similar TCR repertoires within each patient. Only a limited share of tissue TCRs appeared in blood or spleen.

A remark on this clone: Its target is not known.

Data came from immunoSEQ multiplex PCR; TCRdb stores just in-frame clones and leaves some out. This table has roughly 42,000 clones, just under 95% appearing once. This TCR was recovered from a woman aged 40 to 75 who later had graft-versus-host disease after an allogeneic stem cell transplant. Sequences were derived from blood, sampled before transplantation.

CDR3 protein: CASSLGLAGGADTQYF. CDR3 coding DNA: TGTGCCAGCAGCTTGGGACTAGCGGGAGGGGCAGATACGCAGTATTTT. V usage is TRBV5-5 and J usage is TRBJ2-3; 14 nucleotides line up with TRBD2. V was pared by 0 bases and J by 4 bases, with 1 base of the junction left unmatched. Per the germline V gene, CDR1 is SGHKS and CDR2 is YYEKEE (reference sequence). The CDR3 extends over 16 amino acids.